This entry is about one T cell receptor beta chain. Clones were read by immunoSEQ multiplex PCR, and TCRdb kept only the in-frame ones, dropping some. The repertoire includes 2.5 million or so clones, roughly 92% of them detected once, and around 0.14% sits in the top ten. These data come from a study of shared clonotypes between healthy human individuals. Material: naive CD4+ T cells sorted from blood. The sample's subset: CD45RA+ positively selected. This sequence was found in a young man in good health.

CDR3 amino acids: CASTSQGISSPLHF. For the CDR3, the DNA is TGTGCCAGTACCTCACAGGGTATCAGTTCACCCCTCCACTTT. The genes are TRBV19 and TRBJ1-6; the D gene is possibly TRBD1 (6 bases). The CDR3 sequence is 14 residues long. Trimming removed 7 bases at V and 9 bases at J, with 16 bases between. Germline V gives CDR1 LNHDA, CDR2 SQIVND (reference sequence).